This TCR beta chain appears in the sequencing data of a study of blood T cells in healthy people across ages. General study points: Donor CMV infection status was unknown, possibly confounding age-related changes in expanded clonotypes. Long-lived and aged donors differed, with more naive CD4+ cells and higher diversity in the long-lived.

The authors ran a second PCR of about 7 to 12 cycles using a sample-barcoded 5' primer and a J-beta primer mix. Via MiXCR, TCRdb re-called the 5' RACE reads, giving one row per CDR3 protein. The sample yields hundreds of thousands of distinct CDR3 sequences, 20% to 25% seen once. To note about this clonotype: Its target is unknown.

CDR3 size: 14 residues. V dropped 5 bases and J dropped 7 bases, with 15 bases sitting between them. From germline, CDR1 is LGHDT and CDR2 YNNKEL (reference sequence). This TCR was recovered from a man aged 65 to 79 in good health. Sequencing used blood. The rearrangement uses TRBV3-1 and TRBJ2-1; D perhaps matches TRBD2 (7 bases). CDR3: CASSLVGGGNEQFF. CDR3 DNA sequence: TGTGCCAGCAGCTTAGTGGGAGGGGGGAATGAGCAGTTCTTC.